One sample yielded the 5 T cell receptor beta chains listed below, sequenced in a study of CD8+ T cells in alopecia areata (dated by TCRdb to 2016 to 2018). The library came from the immunoSEQ multiplex PCR assay. To provide template for TCR sequencing, every sample had RNA extracted and reverse transcribed into cDNA. Imported from immuneACCESS, the table was reduced by TCRdb to in-frame sequences with V and J called. These copies leave out some clones; in studies compared against another copy, an unresolved V gene accounts for under half, and the cause of the remainder is not known. Counted in this sample were roughly 120,000 clones; around 61% of them appeared once. The ten largest account for approximately 2.6% of the sample. Sequenced: CD4+ T cells sorted from blood. Receptors originate from a human donor in good health.

CDR3 sequence reads: CAWSSPPADTQYF. The DNA of the CDR3 is TGTGCCTGGAGTTCCCCCCCAGCGGATACGCAGTATTTT. This chain joins TRBV30 and TRBJ2-3, with D unclear. Trimming pared 2 bases from V and 6 bases from J, leaving 12 bases between. Germline V lookup: CDR1 GTSNPN, CDR2 SVGIG (reference sequence). The CDR3 is 13 residues long.

In this sample, this clone turned up once. The chain combines TRBV29-1 with TRBJ2-3; D unclear. The CDR3 spans 12 residues. The germline gives CDR1 SQVTM, CDR2 ANQGSEA. Trimming removed 0 bases from V and 11 bases from J, with 12 bases in between. In nucleotides, the CDR3 is TGCAGCGTTGAAGATCGGAGTCAAAGGCAGTATTTT. It codes for CSVEDRSQRQYF.

This clone has a handful of counts. The V gene is TRBV5-1, the J gene TRBJ2-1, with a weak D call TRBD1 (5 bases). CDR3 size: 18 residues. V was shortened by 0 bases and J by 4 bases, with 20 bases between the two germline ends. CDR1 and CDR2 from the germline V gene are SGHRS and YFSETQ. CDR3: CASSLGRSRTTSYNEQFF. DNA of the CDR3: TGCGCCAGCAGCTTGGGGCGCAGTCGGACAACGTCATACAATGAGCAGTTCTTC. The entire variable domain, with the rest obtained from reference TRBV5-1 and TRBJ2-1, is as follows: KAGVTQTPRYLIKTRGQQVTLSCSPISGHRSVSWYQQTPGQGLQFLFEYFSETQRNKGNFPGRFSGRQFSNSRSEMNVSTLELGDSALYLCASSLGRSRTTSYNEQFFGPGTRLTVL.

This clone came up once. V usage is TRBV4-1 and J usage is TRBJ1-1; D is ambiguous. Trimming removed 0 bases at V and 1 base at J, with 9 bases between. Germline V lookup: CDR1 MGHRA, CDR2 YSYEKL. The CDR3 totals 15 residues. Here the CDR3 DNA reads TGCGCCAGCAGCCAAGAAAGGCAGCCGAACACTGAAGCTTTCTTT. It specifies CASSQERQPNTEAFF.

The chain recombines TRBV30 with TRBJ1-5; TRBD1 aligns across 10 bases. Losses at the gene ends were 3 bases for V and 7 bases for J; bases not matched to a gene: 6. CDR3 length equals 14 residues. In germline, CDR1 is GTSNPN, CDR2 SVGIG (reference sequence). This CDR3 reads CAWSGDRGGQPQHF. The CDR3 region has the DNA TGTGCCTGGAGCGGGGACAGGGGCGGGCAGCCCCAGCATTTT.